This T cell receptor beta chain was profiled in a study of regulatory T cells in long-lasting Graves disease. Ten or more counts support this clonotype. Time point in this sample: newly diagnosed GD, antithyroid drugs for less than 3 months. Construction of the TCR library relied on RNA isolated from PBMCs. CDR3-region Arm-PCR and iRepertoire HTBI primers produced the TCR beta libraries. TCRdb fed the multiplex PCR reads into MiXCR, producing one record per CDR3 protein. The repertoire holds fewer than 550,000 distinct CDR3 sequences, about 16% seen once, with around 25% in the top ten. Per germline, CDR1 MNHNS and CDR2 SASEGT. The CDR3 consists of 13 residues. The V and J ends lost 8 bases and 7 bases, in that order; junction bases with no gene match: 8. These data were likewise used in another study, on T cells in Graves' hyperthyroidism and ophthalmopathy.

Sequenced here: peripheral blood mononuclear cells (PBMCs), sampled at new diagnosis, from a patient treated with antithyroid drugs. The V gene is TRBV6-1, the J gene TRBJ2-5; 9 bases map to TRBD1. The clonotype comes from a woman aged 40 to 65 with Graves disease. The CDR3 here is CASGYRGRGTQYF. CDR3 DNA sequence: TGTGCCAGCGGCTACAGGGGGCGCGGGACCCAGTACTTC.